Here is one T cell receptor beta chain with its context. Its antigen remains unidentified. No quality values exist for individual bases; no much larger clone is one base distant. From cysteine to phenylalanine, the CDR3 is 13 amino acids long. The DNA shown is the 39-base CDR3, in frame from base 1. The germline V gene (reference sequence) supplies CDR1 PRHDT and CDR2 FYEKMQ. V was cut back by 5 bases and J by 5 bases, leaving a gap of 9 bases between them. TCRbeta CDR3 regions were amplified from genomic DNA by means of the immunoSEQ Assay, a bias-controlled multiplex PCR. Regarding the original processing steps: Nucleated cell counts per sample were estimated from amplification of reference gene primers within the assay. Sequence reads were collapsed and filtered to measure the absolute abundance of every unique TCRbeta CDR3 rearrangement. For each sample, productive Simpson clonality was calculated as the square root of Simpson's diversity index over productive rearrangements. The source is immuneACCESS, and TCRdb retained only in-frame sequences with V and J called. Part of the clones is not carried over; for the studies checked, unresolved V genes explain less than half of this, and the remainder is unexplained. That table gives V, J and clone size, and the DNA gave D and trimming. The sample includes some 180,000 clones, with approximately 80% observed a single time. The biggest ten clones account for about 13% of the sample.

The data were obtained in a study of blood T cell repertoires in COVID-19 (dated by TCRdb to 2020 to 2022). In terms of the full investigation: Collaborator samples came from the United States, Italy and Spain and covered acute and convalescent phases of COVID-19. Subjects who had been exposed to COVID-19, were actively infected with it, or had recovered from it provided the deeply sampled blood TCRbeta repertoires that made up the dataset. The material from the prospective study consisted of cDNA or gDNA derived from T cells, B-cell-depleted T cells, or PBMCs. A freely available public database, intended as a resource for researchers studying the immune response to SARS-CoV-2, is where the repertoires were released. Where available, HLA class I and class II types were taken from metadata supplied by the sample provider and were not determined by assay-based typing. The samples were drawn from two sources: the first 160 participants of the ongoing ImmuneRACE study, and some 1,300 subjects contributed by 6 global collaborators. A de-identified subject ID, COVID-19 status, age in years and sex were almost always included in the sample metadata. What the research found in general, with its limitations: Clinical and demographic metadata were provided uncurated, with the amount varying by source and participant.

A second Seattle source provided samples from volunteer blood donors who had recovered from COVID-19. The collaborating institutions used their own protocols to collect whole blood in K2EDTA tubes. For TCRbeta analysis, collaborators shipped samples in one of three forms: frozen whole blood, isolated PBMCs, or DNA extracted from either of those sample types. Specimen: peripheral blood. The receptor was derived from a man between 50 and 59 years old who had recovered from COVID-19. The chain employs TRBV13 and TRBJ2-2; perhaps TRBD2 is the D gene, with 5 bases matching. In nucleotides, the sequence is TGTGCCAGCAGCCGGGAAACAACCGGGGAGCTGTTTTTT. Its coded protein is CASSRETTGELFF.